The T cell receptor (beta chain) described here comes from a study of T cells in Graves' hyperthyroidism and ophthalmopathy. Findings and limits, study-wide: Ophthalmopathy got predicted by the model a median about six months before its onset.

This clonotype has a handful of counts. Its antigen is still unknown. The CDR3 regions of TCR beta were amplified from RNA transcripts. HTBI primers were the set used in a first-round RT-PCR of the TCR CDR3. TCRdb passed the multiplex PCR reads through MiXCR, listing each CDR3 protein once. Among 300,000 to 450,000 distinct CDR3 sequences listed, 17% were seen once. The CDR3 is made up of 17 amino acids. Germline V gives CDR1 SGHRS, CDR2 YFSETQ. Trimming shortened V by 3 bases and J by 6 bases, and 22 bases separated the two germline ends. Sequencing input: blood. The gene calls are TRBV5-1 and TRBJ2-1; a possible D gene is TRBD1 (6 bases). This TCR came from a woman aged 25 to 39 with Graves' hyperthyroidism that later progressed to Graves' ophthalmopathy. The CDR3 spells CASSSTGPLGLFNEQFF. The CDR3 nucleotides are TGCGCCAGCAGCTCGACAGGCCCCTTAGGCTTGTTCAATGAGCAGTTCTTC.